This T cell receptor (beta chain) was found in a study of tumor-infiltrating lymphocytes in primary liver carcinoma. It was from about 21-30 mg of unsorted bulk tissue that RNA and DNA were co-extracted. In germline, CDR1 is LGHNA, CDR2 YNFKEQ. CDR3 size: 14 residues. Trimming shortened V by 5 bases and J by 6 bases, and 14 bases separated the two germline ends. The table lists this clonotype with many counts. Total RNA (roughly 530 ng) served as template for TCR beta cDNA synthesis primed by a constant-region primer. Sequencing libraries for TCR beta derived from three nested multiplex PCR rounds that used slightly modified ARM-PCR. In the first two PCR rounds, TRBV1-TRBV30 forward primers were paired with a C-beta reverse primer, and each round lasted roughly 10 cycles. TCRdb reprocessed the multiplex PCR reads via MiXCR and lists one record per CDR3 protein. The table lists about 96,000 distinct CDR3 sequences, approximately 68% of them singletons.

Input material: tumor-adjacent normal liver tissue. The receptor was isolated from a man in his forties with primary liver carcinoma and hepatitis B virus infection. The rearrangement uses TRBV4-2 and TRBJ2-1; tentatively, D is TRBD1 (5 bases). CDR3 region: CASSDLVGRNEQFF. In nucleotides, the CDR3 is TGTGCCAGCAGCGACTTAGTGGGGCGCAATGAGCAGTTCTTC.